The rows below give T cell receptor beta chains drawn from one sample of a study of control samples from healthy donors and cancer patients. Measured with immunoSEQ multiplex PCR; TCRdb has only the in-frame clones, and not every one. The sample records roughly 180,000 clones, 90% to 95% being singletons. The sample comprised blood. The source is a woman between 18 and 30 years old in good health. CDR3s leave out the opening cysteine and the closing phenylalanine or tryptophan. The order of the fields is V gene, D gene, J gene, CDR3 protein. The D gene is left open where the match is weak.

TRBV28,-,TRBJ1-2,ASTVQANYGYT
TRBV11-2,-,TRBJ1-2,ASSLANRRGYT
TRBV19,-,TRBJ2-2,ASSPRYDRNTGELF
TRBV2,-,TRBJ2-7,ASSGTVHEQY
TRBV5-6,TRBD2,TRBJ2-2,ASSLFGGRSTGELF
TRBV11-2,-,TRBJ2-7,ASSLVSFSASYEQY
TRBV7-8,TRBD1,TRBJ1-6,ASSGRQGWNSPLH
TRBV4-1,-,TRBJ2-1,ASSQVNRGTLVGKQF
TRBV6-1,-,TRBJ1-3,ASSEYEGAGNTIY
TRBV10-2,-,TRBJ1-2,ASSDTQSGGYT
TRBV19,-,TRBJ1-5,ASSIYSQGQPQH
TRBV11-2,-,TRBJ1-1,ASSLEGRDNTEAF
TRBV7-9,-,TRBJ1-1,ASSDATGLNTEAF
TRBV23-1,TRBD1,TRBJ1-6,ASSQKGLGQGTSPLH
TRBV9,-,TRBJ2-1,ASSVGTGSYNEQF
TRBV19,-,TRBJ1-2,ASSWTAHYT
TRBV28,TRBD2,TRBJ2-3,ASSYLAGGPTPDTQY
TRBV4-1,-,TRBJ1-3,ASSPGGGPFSGNTIY
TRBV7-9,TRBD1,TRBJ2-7,ASSLETGAAGEQY
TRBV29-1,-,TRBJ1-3,SVLGGDGGNTIY
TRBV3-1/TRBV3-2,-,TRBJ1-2,ASSDGSFSYGYT
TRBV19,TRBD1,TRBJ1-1,ASSIPSDRVGTEAF
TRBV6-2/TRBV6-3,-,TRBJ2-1,ASSRANNEQF
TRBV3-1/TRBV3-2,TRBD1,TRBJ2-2,ASKGLKDRGFHLNTGELF
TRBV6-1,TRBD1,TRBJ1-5,ASSEGDRYQPQH
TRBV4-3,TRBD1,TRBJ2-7,ASSPGTEAYEQY
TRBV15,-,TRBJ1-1,ATSRDGRSEAF
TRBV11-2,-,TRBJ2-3,ASSFLGLRTDTQY
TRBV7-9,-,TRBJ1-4,ASSWGRATNEKLF
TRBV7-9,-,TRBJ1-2,ASSSLDGYGYT
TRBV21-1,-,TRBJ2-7,ASSKGGASDGLVEVEQY
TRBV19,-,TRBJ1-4,ASSLTHEKLF
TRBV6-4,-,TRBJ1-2,ASRDSGDYGYT
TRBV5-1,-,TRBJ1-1,ASSATGVITEAF
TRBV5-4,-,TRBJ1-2,ASSLAQFNYGYT
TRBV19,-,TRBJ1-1,ATIGGGHPEAF
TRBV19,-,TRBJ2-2,ASSMRPPVSTGELF
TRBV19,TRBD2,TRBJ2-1,ASSIRMRVRAGGSYNEQF
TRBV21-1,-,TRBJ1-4,ATDPGQGNEKLF
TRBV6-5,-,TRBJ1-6,ASSRSSYNSPLH
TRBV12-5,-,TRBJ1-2,ASETNPDGYT
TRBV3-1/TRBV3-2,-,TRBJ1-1,ASSQAGRKNTEAF
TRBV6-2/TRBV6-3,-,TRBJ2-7,ASRPQGRILAYEQY
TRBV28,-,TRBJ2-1,ASSSDSTSYNEQF
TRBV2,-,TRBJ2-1,ASSERGLAVNNEQF
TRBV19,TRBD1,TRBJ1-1,ASSPQGGGTEAF
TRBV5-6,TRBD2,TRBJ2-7,ASSGGLAGIYEQY
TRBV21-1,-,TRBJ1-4,ASSARDSHKREKLF
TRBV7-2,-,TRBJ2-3,ASSLTYRRTDTQY
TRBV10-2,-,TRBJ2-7,ASSESYSYEQY
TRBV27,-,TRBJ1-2,ASSRPDRSQDGYT
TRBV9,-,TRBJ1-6,ASSVSDYNSPLH
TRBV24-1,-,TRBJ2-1,ATSDFGRARYNEQF
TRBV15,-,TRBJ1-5,ATSKRTGNQPQH